The 17 T cell receptor beta chains reported below all come from one sample, sequenced in a study of blood T cell repertoires in COVID-19. Sequenced by immunoSEQ multiplex PCR; TCRdb stores in-frame clones only, minus some. The table records 52,000 or so clones, about 75% of them present only once. The sample taken for sequencing was peripheral blood. Receptor source: a man aged 45-65 years with active or convalescent COVID-19.

J is TRBJ2-3 and V is TRBV6-5; D perhaps matches TRBD2 (5 bases). The CDR3 sequence is 14 residues long. V gave up 6 bases and J gave up 1 base, with 11 bases separating them. Germline-derived CDR1 and CDR2 are MNHEY and SVGAGI. The chain's CDR3 is CASSGISRTDTQYF. The CDR3 DNA reads TGTGCCAGCAGCGGGATTTCCCGCACAGATACGCAGTATTTT.

J is TRBJ1-5 and V is TRBV19, with TRBD1 matching over 7 bases. The CDR3 runs to 18 residues. V lost 8 bases to trimming and J lost 2 bases; unmatched junction nucleotides: 18. Germline assignment: CDR1 LNHDA and CDR2 SQIVND (reference sequence). The CDR3 loop reads CASQGDPHQSLGNQPQHF. The DNA of the CDR3 is TGTGCCAGTCAGGGGGACCCCCACCAATCTCTTGGCAATCAGCCCCAGCATTTT.

This clone showed up just a few times. This sequence joins TRBV19 and TRBJ2-2, with D perhaps matching TRBD1 (6 bases). Germline V lookup: CDR1 LNHDA, CDR2 SQIVND (reference sequence). The CDR3 length is 18 residues. Trimming removed 0 bases from V and 1 base from J, with 15 bases in between. The CDR3 loop is CASSIDLSTGQNTGELFF. Written as DNA, the CDR3 is TGTGCCAGTAGTATAGATCTATCGACAGGCCAGAACACCGGGGAGCTGTTTTTT.

The chain carries TRBV7-6 and TRBJ2-1; TRBD2 matches at 12 bases. Germline V gives CDR1 SGHVS, CDR2 FNYEAQ. The CDR3 consists of 19 residues. V dropped 6 bases and J dropped 8; count of bases not matched to a gene: 20. In nucleotides, the CDR3 is TGTGCCAGCAGTTTCGAAAGAGTCCTAGCGGGAGGGGGTTGGGATGAGCAGTTCTTC. This sequence encodes CASSFERVLAGGGWDEQFF.

V gene TRBV30 combines with J gene TRBJ1-6, with 9 positions matching TRBD1. Trimming removed 3 bases from V and 8 bases from J; junction bases left unmatched: 2. CDR3 size: 13 residues. Germline CDR1 reads GTSNPN; CDR2 reads SVGIG (reference sequence). As DNA, the CDR3 is TGTGCCTGGAGCCGGGACAGGGATTCACCCCTCCACTTT. Amino acids: CAWSRDRDSPLHF.

This chain joins TRBV11-2 and TRBJ2-3; 10 positions agree with TRBD2. Trimming at V came to 8 bases and at J to 7 bases, leaving 9 bases not matched to a gene. There are 14 residues in the CDR3. CDR1 is SGHAT and CDR2 is FQNNGV in the germline V gene. Here the CDR3 reads CASSESGRANTQYF. The CDR3 DNA sequence: TGTGCCAGCTCAGAAAGCGGGAGGGCCAATACGCAGTATTTT.

The rearrangement joins TRBV11-3 to TRBJ2-7; 7 bases are a match to TRBD1. With 1 base clipped from V and 3 bases from J, the junction kept 6 bases outside the gene matches. This CDR3 is 15 amino acids long. Per the germline V gene, CDR1 is SGHNT and CDR2 is YENEEA. The CDR3 sequence is CASSLGGTAHYEQYF. The CDR3 DNA is TGTGCCAGCAGCTTAGGGGGGACAGCCCACTACGAGCAGTACTTC.

The chain recombines TRBV5-4 with TRBJ2-3; 8 bases align to TRBD2. Germline V gene data show CDR1 as SGHNT and CDR2 as YYREEE (reference sequence). There are 13 residues in the CDR3. Trimming at V came to 4 bases and at J to 6 bases, leaving 4 bases not matched to a gene. The CDR3 sequence is CASSPERGDTQYF. CDR3 nucleotides: TGTGCCAGCAGCCCCGAGCGGGGGGATACGCAGTATTTT.

This sequence joins TRBV9 and TRBJ2-7; 9 bases are shared with TRBD1. Germline-derived CDR1 and CDR2 are SGDLS and YYNGEE. This CDR3 spans 15 amino acids. Trimming removed 4 bases from V and 4 bases from J; junction bases left unmatched: 9. CDR3 protein: CASSPWGQGEYEQYF. DNA for the CDR3: TGTGCCAGCAGCCCCTGGGGACAGGGCGAATACGAGCAGTACTTC.

V is TRBV20-1 and J is TRBJ1-1; the D gene is possibly TRBD1 (5 bases). This CDR3 has 11 residues. Trimming stripped 1 base from V and 10 bases from J, with 10 bases between. Germline CDR1 DFQATT, CDR2 SNEGSKA (reference sequence). The CDR3 region is CSARAGALAFF. The CDR3 coding sequence is TGCAGTGCTAGAGCTGGGGCGTTAGCTTTCTTT.

The chain joins TRBV5-1 to TRBJ1-2; TRBD1 might be the D (5 bases). The CDR3 has 15 amino acids. V was cut by 0 bases and J by 6 bases, with 15 bases left in between. Germline V gene sequence: CDR1 SGHRS, CDR2 YFSETQ. In DNA form, the CDR3 reads TGCGCCAGCAGCTTGGTTGCTAGGGGCGCGGATGGCTACACCTTC. Residues: CASSLVARGADGYTF.

This clone occurred a few times. The chain recombines TRBV7-2 with TRBJ1-3; D remains ambiguous. Germline values: CDR1 SGHTA, CDR2 FQGNSA. There are 16 residues in the CDR3. V dropped 1 base and J dropped 0 bases, with 10 bases sitting between them. DNA for the CDR3: TGTGCCAGCAGCTTAGATGGGAGAGCCTCTGGAAACACCATATATTTT. This codes for CASSLDGRASGNTIYF.

V usage is TRBV29-1 and J usage is TRBJ1-2; 10 positions match TRBD1. Germline CDR1 reads SQVTM; CDR2 reads ANQGSEA. The CDR3 length is 13 residues. With 2 bases clipped from V and 8 bases from J, the junction kept 5 bases outside the gene matches. For the CDR3, the DNA is TGCAGCGTTGAAACGGACAGGGGGTGGGGCTACACCTTC. Translation: CSVETDRGWGYTF.

This clone was seen more than once but under ten times. The V call is TRBV18, the J call TRBJ1-1; D is unresolved. Trimming pared 3 bases from V and 7 bases from J, leaving 12 bases between. The germline CDR1 and CDR2 sequences are KGHSH and LQKENI. This CDR3 spans 13 amino acids. CDR3 residues: CASSPYPNSEAFF. The CDR3 nucleotides are TGTGCCAGCTCACCGTATCCCAATAGTGAAGCTTTCTTT.

This clone was counted a few times. The CDR3 DNA reads TGTGCCAGCAGACGCGGGCCCTCAACTAATGAAAAACTGTTTTTT. As protein: CASRRGPSTNEKLFF. The V and J genes are TRBV3-1 (or the pseudogene TRBV3-2) and TRBJ1-4; D not certain. V dropped 6 bases and J dropped 0 bases, with 11 bases sitting between them. Germline assignment: CDR1 LGHDT and CDR2 YNNKEL (reference sequence). The CDR3 extends over 15 amino acids.

The chain is built from TRBV5-1 and TRBJ1-1, with D tentatively TRBD1 (5 bases). The CDR3 sequence is 15 residues long. V lost 0 bases and J 0 bases, leaving 9 bases between the germline ends. Germline CDR1 reads SGHRS; CDR2 reads YFSETQ. CDR3: CASSLEGIMNTEAFF. CDR3 DNA: TGCGCCAGCAGCTTGGAGGGGATCATGAACACTGAAGCTTTCTTT.

The V call is TRBV6-5, the J call TRBJ1-4, with D maybe TRBD1 (6 bases). Germline-derived CDR1 and CDR2 are MNHEY and SVGAGI. V shed 8 bases and J shed 8 bases, with 12 bases lying between them. The CDR3 has 12 residues. The CDR3 DNA reads as TGTGCCAGCTTGGGGGCAAACGAAAAACTGTTTTTT. Translating gives CASLGANEKLFF.